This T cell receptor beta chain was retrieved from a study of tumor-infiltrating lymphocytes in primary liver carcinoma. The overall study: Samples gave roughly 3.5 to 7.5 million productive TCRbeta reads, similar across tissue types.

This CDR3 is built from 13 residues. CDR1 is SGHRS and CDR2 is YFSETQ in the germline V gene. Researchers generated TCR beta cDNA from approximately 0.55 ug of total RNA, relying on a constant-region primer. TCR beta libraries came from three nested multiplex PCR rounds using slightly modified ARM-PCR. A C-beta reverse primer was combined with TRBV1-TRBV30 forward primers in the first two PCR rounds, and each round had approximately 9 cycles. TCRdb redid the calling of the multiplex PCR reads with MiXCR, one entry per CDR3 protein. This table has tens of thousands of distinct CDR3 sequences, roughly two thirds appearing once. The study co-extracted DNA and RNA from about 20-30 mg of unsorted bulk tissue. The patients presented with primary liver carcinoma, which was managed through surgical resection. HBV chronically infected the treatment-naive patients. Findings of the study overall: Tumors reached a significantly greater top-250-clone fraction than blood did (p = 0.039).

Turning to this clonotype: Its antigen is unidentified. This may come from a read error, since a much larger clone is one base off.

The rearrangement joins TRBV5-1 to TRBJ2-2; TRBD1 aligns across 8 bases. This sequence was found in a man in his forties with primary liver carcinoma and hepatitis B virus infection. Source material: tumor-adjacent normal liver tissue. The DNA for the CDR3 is TGCCCCAGCAGCTTGGACAGGGCAATGGAGCTGTTTTTT. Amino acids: CPSSLDRAMELFF.